The 31 T cell receptor beta chains in this list originate from one sample, sequenced in a study of blood T cell repertoires in COVID-19. TCRdb's table, derived via immunoSEQ multiplex PCR, lists solely in-frame clones and lacks some. The data hold about 260,000 clones, with around 88% observed a single time. Input material: peripheral blood. Receptors were obtained from a man aged 25 to 45 with active or convalescent COVID-19.

The gene calls are TRBV2 and TRBJ2-5, with 15 positions matching TRBD2. CDR3 length: 14 residues. From germline, CDR1 is SNHLY and CDR2 FYNNEI. V shed 8 bases and J 5 bases; nucleotides not matched to a gene: 3. The CDR3 sequence is CASGLAGGRETQYF. DNA for the CDR3: TGTGCCAGCGGACTAGCGGGGGGGAGGGAGACCCAGTACTTC.

This clone was picked up one time. This sequence joins TRBV7-9 and TRBJ1-2; no clear D gene. The CDR3 contains 16 residues. Trimming removed 5 bases from V and 0 bases from J, with 16 bases in between. The germline V gene has CDR1 SEHNR and CDR2 FQNEAQ (reference sequence). The CDR3: CASSHGIVKANYGYTF. The CDR3 region has the DNA TGTGCCAGCAGCCATGGTATAGTTAAAGCTAACTATGGCTACACCTTC.

Only one count was recorded for this clone. The chain joins TRBV24-1 to TRBJ2-1, with TRBD2 matching over 11 bases. The V gene's germline CDR1 is KGHDR and CDR2 SFDVKD. With 3 bases clipped from V and 1 base from J, the junction kept 1 base outside the gene matches. This CDR3 is built from 16 residues. The CDR3, as DNA: TGTGCCACCAGTGATATAGCGGGGGGGTCCTACAATGAGCAGTTCTTC. Protein sequence: CATSDIAGGSYNEQFF.

The CDR3 DNA is TGTGCCAGCAGTGAAGGCATACCGAGGTCCTACGAGCAGTACTTC. Translated, it gives CASSEGIPRSYEQYF. The chain recombines TRBV6-1 with TRBJ2-7; D remains ambiguous. This CDR3 has 15 residues. Between the trimmed V and J ends, which lost 1 base and 1 base, there was a span of 11 bases. In germline, CDR1 is MNHNS, CDR2 SASEGT.

The chain links TRBV6-5 to TRBJ1-2; 8 nucleotides match TRBD1. The CDR3 totals 15 residues. From germline, CDR1 is MNHEY and CDR2 SVGAGI. After removal of 7 bases from V and 4 bases from J, the junction contained 11 bases not matched to a gene. CDR3 loop: CASTIGQGFRYGYTF. CDR3 bases: TGTGCCAGCACTATAGGACAGGGTTTTCGCTATGGCTACACCTTC.

The CDR3 region is CAIRTGGWTEAFF. The CDR3 bases are TGTGCCATCAGGACAGGGGGATGGACTGAAGCTTTCTTT. V is TRBV10-3 and J is TRBJ1-1; TRBD1 matches 9 bases. This CDR3 region has 13 residues. V shed 6 bases, J shed 5 bases, and the junction held 4 bases outside the gene matches. CDR1 is ENHRY, CDR2 SYGVKD, per germline.

The chain is built from TRBV9 and TRBJ1-1; D possibly corresponds to TRBD1 (5 bases). The CDR3 runs to 15 residues. The germline CDR1 and CDR2 sequences are SGDLS and YYNGEE. V lost 0 bases and J 4 bases, leaving 13 bases between the germline ends. The CDR3 is CASSVGAGVTTEAFF. CDR3 nucleotides: TGTGCCAGCAGCGTAGGAGCGGGGGTGACCACTGAAGCTTTCTTT.

The V call is TRBV5-5, the J call TRBJ2-7; TRBD1 matches 7 bases. CDR3 length equals 16 residues. Trimming at V came to 4 bases and at J to 3 bases, leaving 13 bases not matched to a gene. The germline CDR1 and CDR2 sequences are SGHKS and YYEKEE (reference sequence). The CDR3, as DNA: TGTGCCAGCAGCCTTGGGACAGCGGTCCTCGGCTACGAGCAGTACTTC. Encoded protein: CASSLGTAVLGYEQYF.

This chain links TRBV2 with TRBJ2-7, with 7 nucleotides matching TRBD1. The CDR3 is 14 amino acids. With V trimmed by 6 bases and J by 1 base, 6 bases remained unmatched. CDR1 and CDR2 (germline): SNHLY, FYNNEI. CDR3 in amino acids: CASRGQQGSYEQYF. The CDR3 DNA is TGTGCCAGCAGGGGACAGCAGGGATCCTACGAGCAGTACTTC. The variable domain in full, with the rest retrieved from reference TRBV2 and TRBJ2-7, is EPEVTQTPSHQVTQMGQEVILRCVPISNHLYFYWYRQILGQKVEFLVSFYNNEISEKSEIFDDQFSVERPDGSNFTLKIRSTKLEDSAMYFCASRGQQGSYEQYFGPGTRLTVT.

This chain uses TRBV2 with TRBJ2-1; D unclear. V lost 8 bases, J lost 7 bases, and 12 bases lay in between. Germline V gene data show CDR1 as SNHLY and CDR2 as FYNNEI. The CDR3 spans 12 residues. The CDR3 sequence is CASESVENEQFF. The CDR3 DNA follows: TGTGCCAGCGAGTCGGTCGAGAATGAGCAGTTCTTC. Combining the CDR3 with reference TRBV2 and TRBJ2-1 gives the whole variable domain EPEVTQTPSHQVTQMGQEVILRCVPISNHLYFYWYRQILGQKVEFLVSFYNNEISEKSEIFDDQFSVERPDGSNFTLKIRSTKLEDSAMYFCASESVENEQFFGPGTRLTVL.

The chain joins TRBV5-6 to TRBJ2-3, with TRBD2 identical over 7 bases. The germline gives CDR1 SGHDT, CDR2 YYEEEE. V lost 0 bases, J lost 5 bases, and 18 bases stayed unmatched. This CDR3 is 19 amino acids long. The CDR3 bases are TGTGCCAGCAGCTTGGAAAGGCGGGCCGACCGGGAGGAATTAGATACGCAGTATTTT. Translated: CASSLERRADREELDTQYF.

This clone showed up just once. The chain is built from TRBV2 and TRBJ1-2; 7 nucleotides align to TRBD1. The J segment lost 6 bases and the V segment lost 6 bases, leaving 7 bases of the junction unmatched. CDR1 is SNHLY, CDR2 FYNNEI, per germline. The CDR3 contains 13 residues. The CDR3 sequence is CASSLEGANGYTF. CDR3 DNA sequence: TGTGCCAGCAGCCTTGAGGGGGCCAATGGCTACACCTTC. Combining the CDR3 with reference TRBV2 and TRBJ1-2 gives the whole variable domain EPEVTQTPSHQVTQMGQEVILRCVPISNHLYFYWYRQILGQKVEFLVSFYNNEISEKSEIFDDQFSVERPDGSNFTLKIRSTKLEDSAMYFCASSLEGANGYTFGSGTRLTVV.

The V gene is TRBV18, the J gene TRBJ1-2, with D uncertain. Trimming removed 4 bases from V and 1 base from J, with 10 bases in between. Germline V lookup: CDR1 KGHSH, CDR2 LQKENI. CDR3 length: 14 residues. As DNA, the CDR3 is TGTGCCAGCTCACTAGACTTGGATAACTATGGCTACACCTTC. Its protein is CASSLDLDNYGYTF.

The rearrangement uses TRBV29-1 and TRBJ1-1, with 7 nucleotides matching TRBD1. Trimming cost V 7 bases and J 8 bases; bases outside gene matches: 10. Germline CDR1 reads SQVTM; CDR2 reads ANQGSEA. This CDR3 region has 12 residues. The CDR3 protein is CSARDSVFEAFF. CDR3 in DNA: TGCAGCGCTCGGGACAGCGTATTCGAAGCTTTCTTT.

CDR3 loop: CASRTLAGGNEQFF. The CDR3 DNA reads as TGTGCCAGCAGGACCCTAGCGGGGGGCAATGAGCAGTTCTTC. The chain links TRBV5-4 to TRBJ2-1; 11 bases line up with TRBD2. The CDR3 runs to 14 residues. Germline V lookup: CDR1 SGHNT, CDR2 YYREEE (reference sequence). With 5 bases clipped from V and 6 bases from J, the junction kept 4 bases outside the gene matches.

This sequence joins TRBV27 and TRBJ1-2; D may be TRBD1 (6 bases). V was clipped by 6 bases and J by 4 bases, with 15 bases between them. The CDR3 is 14 amino acids. Germline CDR1 is MNHEY and CDR2 is SMNVEV (reference sequence). CDR3 sequence: CASRADRPSYGYTF. CDR3 nucleotides: TGTGCCAGCAGAGCAGACAGGCCCTCCTATGGCTACACCTTC.

The J gene is TRBJ2-1, the V gene TRBV11-2, with a possible D match to TRBD1 (6 bases). The CDR3 consists of 14 residues. The V gene's germline CDR1 is SGHAT and CDR2 FQNNGV. The V end lost 0 bases, the J end lost 6 bases, and 9 bases lay between the germline ends. This CDR3 is CASSLETGFNEQFF. The CDR3, as DNA: TGTGCCAGCAGCTTAGAAACAGGGTTCAATGAGCAGTTCTTC.

The chain recombines TRBV9 with TRBJ1-5; 7 bases fit TRBD1. The germline V gene encodes CDR1 SGDLS and CDR2 YYNGEE. The CDR3 covers 13 residues. Trimming removed 4 bases from V and 8 bases from J; junction bases left unmatched: 6. Here the CDR3 DNA reads TGTGCCAGCAGCATGGGACAGCTGGAGCCCCAGCATTTT. Protein sequence: CASSMGQLEPQHF.

This sequence joins TRBV27 and TRBJ1-2, with 12 bases that match TRBD1. The junction had 9 bases not matched to a gene; V was cut back by 2 bases and J by 8 bases. Germline CDR1 reads MNHEY; CDR2 reads SMNVEV (reference sequence). This CDR3 comprises 16 residues. The CDR3 DNA follows: TGTGCCAGCAGTTTAGCAGGCCTGGGACAGGGGGCCGGCTACACCTTC. It translates to CASSLAGLGQGAGYTF.

The chain links TRBV6-1 to TRBJ2-1; 13 bases agree with TRBD2. The J segment lost 1 base and the V segment lost 1 base, leaving 4 bases of the junction unmatched. Per the germline V gene, CDR1 is MNHNS and CDR2 is SASEGT. This CDR3 has 18 amino acids. CDR3 protein: CASSEVPTSGGSYNEQFF. DNA for the CDR3: TGTGCCAGCAGTGAAGTCCCGACTAGCGGGGGGTCCTACAATGAGCAGTTCTTC.

This clone was picked up one time. The rearrangement joins TRBV13 to TRBJ2-1, with D maybe TRBD2 (6 bases). The CDR3 consists of 13 residues. The V gene's germline CDR1 is PRHDT and CDR2 FYEKMQ (reference sequence). V lost 1 base and J lost 14, with 15 bases in between. CDR3 sequence reads: CASSLAGPGVEFF. CDR3 DNA sequence: TGTGCCAGCAGCTTAGCCGGTCCGGGGGTGGAGTTCTTC.

This chain uses TRBV5-4 with TRBJ2-7; D might be TRBD1 (6 bases). Looked up from germline, CDR1 is SGHNT and CDR2 is YYREEE (reference sequence). CDR3 length: 15 residues. Trimming left V 0 bases short and J 5 bases short, with 15 bases between. CDR3 loop: CASSLVGALGDEQYF. In DNA, the CDR3 is TGTGCCAGCAGCTTGGTGGGGGCCCTGGGGGACGAGCAGTACTTC.

V gene TRBV29-1 combines with J gene TRBJ2-7; a weak D match, TRBD1 (5 bases). V was trimmed by 4 bases and J by 3 bases, leaving 10 bases between them. This CDR3 has 12 amino acids. Germline V gene sequence: CDR1 SQVTM, CDR2 ANQGSEA. The CDR3 region has the DNA TGCAGCGTTGCCTTACAGGTCTACGAGCAGTACTTC. Its translation is CSVALQVYEQYF.

The chain uses TRBV11-2 and TRBJ1-6; 9 bases match TRBD1. V lost 5 bases, J lost 9 bases, and 8 bases stayed unmatched. Germline loops: CDR1 SGHAT, CDR2 FQNNGV. The CDR3 extends over 15 amino acids. The CDR3 reads CASSPDRGIRSPLHF. The CDR3 DNA is TGTGCCAGCAGCCCGGACAGGGGTATACGTTCACCCCTCCACTTT. Looking up the rest from reference TRBV11-2 and TRBJ1-6 gives the full variable domain: EAGVAQSPRYKIIEKRQSVAFWCNPISGHATLYWYQQILGQGPKLLIQFQNNGVVDDSQLPKDRFSAERLKGVDSTLKIQPAKLEDSAVYLCASSPDRGIRSPLHFGNGTRLTVT.

The rearrangement links TRBV7-3 to TRBJ2-5; D not certain. Germline V gene sequence: CDR1 SGHTA, CDR2 FQGTGA. The CDR3 has 13 residues. V gave up 5 bases and J gave up 5 bases, with 12 bases separating them. The CDR3 region has the DNA TGTGCCAGCAGCCTTACGAGAAGCGAGACCCAGTACTTC. Translated: CASSLTRSETQYF.

In DNA form, the CDR3 reads TGCGCCAGCAGCCAAGTATTCGGGGACAGGGGGCCAGGCGAGCAGTACTTC. This encodes CASSQVFGDRGPGEQYF. The chain uses TRBV4-3 and TRBJ2-7, with TRBD1 matching 12 bases. The CDR3 spans 17 residues. From germline, CDR1 is LGHNA and CDR2 YSLEER. J was trimmed by 6 bases and V by 1 base; bases with no gene match: 10.

This chain joins TRBV5-5 and TRBJ2-2, with D possibly being TRBD1 (5 bases). The V end lost 3 bases, the J end lost 0 bases, and 9 bases lay between the germline ends. This CDR3 is 15 amino acids long. Germline CDR1 reads SGHKS; CDR2 reads YYEKEE (reference sequence). In DNA form, the CDR3 reads TGTGCCAGCAGCTGGCGACAGACGAACACCGGGGAGCTGTTTTTT. It is translated as CASSWRQTNTGELFF.

The rearrangement links TRBV9 to TRBJ2-3; 7 bases are a match to TRBD2. The germline V gene has CDR1 SGDLS and CDR2 YYNGEE. The CDR3 is 15 residues long. V was pared by 0 bases and J by 3 bases, with 4 bases of the junction left unmatched. Here the CDR3 reads CASSVAGGMTDTQYF. CDR3 bases: TGTGCCAGCAGCGTAGCCGGGGGGATGACAGATACGCAGTATTTT.

This sequence joins TRBV4-2 and TRBJ2-5, with 11 bases identical to TRBD2. The CDR3 runs to 17 residues. With 1 base clipped from V and 2 bases from J, the junction kept 6 bases outside the gene matches. Germline CDR1 reads LGHNA; CDR2 reads YNFKEQ. CDR3 nucleotide sequence: TGTGCCAGCAGCCAAGGAGTAGGGACTAGCGGACAAGAGACCCAGTACTTC. Amino acid sequence: CASSQGVGTSGQETQYF.

DNA of the CDR3: TGTGCCAGCAGTGAACTGTTGGAGACCCAGTACTTC. It codes for CASSELLETQYF. This rearrangement joins TRBV25-1 to TRBJ2-5; D is unclear. CDR1 MGHDK and CDR2 SYGVNS come from the germline V gene. V lost 2 bases to trimming and J lost 5 bases, with 6 bases between them. The CDR3 has 12 residues.

CDR3 loop: CASSQQLAGWETQYF. The CDR3, as DNA: TGCGCCAGCAGCCAACAGCTAGCGGGGTGGGAGACCCAGTACTTC. This sequence joins TRBV4-1 and TRBJ2-5, with 9 positions matching TRBD2. Germline assignment: CDR1 MGHRA and CDR2 YSYEKL. The CDR3 sequence is 15 residues long. Losses at the gene ends were 2 bases for V and 5 bases for J; bases not matched to a gene: 6.